This TCR beta chain was sequenced during a study of blood T cell repertoires in COVID-19. Germline V gene lookup returns CDR1 SGHTA and CDR2 FQGTGA. The ends were cut back, 2 bases at V and 2 bases at J, with 4 bases in the middle. The CDR3 covers 14 residues. Profiling relied on immunoSEQ multiplex PCR, and the TCRdb table lists in-frame clones only, not all of them. Among 120,000 to 150,000 clones listed, approximately 85% were seen once. Enrolled during active infection, Seattle patients were then followed longitudinally. The TCR sequence derives from a woman aged 60-75 years with COVID-19, enrolled during active disease. Material: peripheral blood. V gene TRBV7-3 combines with J gene TRBJ1-6; D ambiguous. As DNA, the CDR3 is TGTGCCAGCAGCTTATTAACCTATAATTCACCCCTCCACTTT. This codes for CASSLLTYNSPLHF.